These 32 T cell receptor beta chains were all obtained from the same sample, sequenced in a study of blood T cell repertoires in COVID-19. Sequencing used immunoSEQ multiplex PCR; TCRdb keeps in-frame clones, though not all of them. The sample records tens of thousands of clones, approximately 85% being singletons. Material: peripheral blood. These TCRs come from a human donor in a cohort sampled during active COVID-19.

This clone was seen a single time. The rearrangement uses TRBV7-9 and TRBJ2-3; 12 positions match TRBD2. Germline CDR1 SEHNR, CDR2 FQNEAQ (reference sequence). Trimming removed 4 bases from V and 5 bases from J; junction bases left unmatched: 4. The CDR3 length is 15 residues. CDR3: CASSSSGGDEDTQYF. In nucleotides, the CDR3 is TGTGCCAGCAGCTCTAGCGGGGGGGATGAAGATACGCAGTATTTT.

This rearrangement joins TRBV4-3 to TRBJ1-2, with D tentatively TRBD1 (6 bases). V was shortened by 0 bases and J by 6 bases, with 14 bases between the two germline ends. The germline gives CDR1 LGHNA, CDR2 YSLEER. The CDR3 runs to 15 residues. The CDR3 region is CASSQDRIPGDGYTF. The CDR3 DNA sequence: TGCGCCAGCAGCCAAGACCGAATCCCAGGGGATGGCTACACCTTC.

This chain uses TRBV3-1 (or the pseudogene TRBV3-2) with TRBJ2-2; 7 nucleotides match TRBD1. CDR3 length equals 15 residues. V lost 4 bases to trimming and J lost 4 bases; unmatched junction nucleotides: 6. CDR1 is LGHDT, CDR2 YNNKEL, per germline (reference sequence). In nucleotides, the CDR3 is TGTGCCAGCAGCCGAGGCTACAGGGGCACCGGGGAGCTGTTTTTT. Its protein is CASSRGYRGTGELFF.

In this sample, this clone is medium-sized (0.01 to 0.1%). The chain carries TRBV19 and TRBJ2-2, with a possible D match to TRBD2 (6 bases). Germline V gene data show CDR1 as LNHDA and CDR2 as SQIVND (reference sequence). V dropped 9 bases and J dropped 6 bases, with 23 bases sitting between them. The CDR3 extends over 16 amino acids. CDR3 nucleotide sequence: TGTGCCAGCAGAGACCCAGGAGGGGTAAGCCCCGGGGAGCTGTTTTTT. Residues: CASRDPGGVSPGELFF.

The V call is TRBV5-1, the J call TRBJ1-1, with D uncertain. CDR1 is SGHRS, CDR2 YFSETQ, per germline. V dropped 0 bases and J dropped 1 base, with 10 bases sitting between them. The CDR3 runs to 15 residues. CDR3: CASSLASSSNTEAFF. Written as DNA, the CDR3 is TGCGCCAGCAGCTTGGCGAGCTCTTCGAACACTGAAGCTTTCTTT.

The rearrangement uses TRBV5-6 and TRBJ2-2, with TRBD2 matching 13 bases. V lost 3 bases and J lost 6; bases outside the gene matches: 11. From germline, CDR1 is SGHDT and CDR2 YYEEEE. CDR3 length: 18 amino acids. The chain's CDR3 is CASSSTGLAGVMAGELFF. The CDR3 coding sequence is TGTGCCAGCAGCTCTACCGGACTAGCGGGGGTCATGGCCGGGGAGCTGTTTTTT.

This clone was observed a single time. The V and J genes are TRBV30 and TRBJ2-7; D ambiguous. Germline CDR1 reads GTSNPN; CDR2 reads SVGIG (reference sequence). The V end was cut by 3 bases, the J end by 2 bases, with 5 bases between. The CDR3 loop spans 11 amino acids. CDR3 sequence: CAWRVAYEQYF. Written as DNA, the CDR3 is TGTGCCTGGAGGGTAGCCTACGAGCAGTACTTC.

The chain links TRBV7-9 to TRBJ2-7, with unresolved D. Trimming pared 1 base from V and 0 bases from J, leaving 7 bases between. Germline CDR1 reads SEHNR; CDR2 reads FQNEAQ (reference sequence). The CDR3 extends over 14 amino acids. DNA of the CDR3: TGTGCCAGCAGCTTAGTAGCCAGCTCCTACGAGCAGTACTTC. The encoded protein is CASSLVASSYEQYF.

V gene TRBV7-2 combines with J gene TRBJ2-5, with 9 bases lining up with TRBD2. Germline assignment: CDR1 SGHTA and CDR2 FQGNSA. V dropped 0 bases and J dropped 6; count of bases not matched to a gene: 11. This CDR3 comprises 17 residues. CDR3: CASSLAAGTSRTKTQYF. The CDR3 DNA follows: TGTGCCAGCAGCTTAGCGGCCGGGACTAGCAGGACGAAGACCCAGTACTTC.

Here the CDR3 DNA reads TGTGCCAGCTGTAGCGGGGGGGCGACAGATACGCAGTATTTT. It encodes CASCSGGATDTQYF. The V gene is TRBV6-5, the J gene TRBJ2-3; the match to TRBD2 covers 11 bases. This CDR3 contains 14 residues. J was trimmed by 3 bases and V by 8 bases; bases with no gene match: 4. Germline CDR1 and CDR2: MNHEY and SVGAGI.

The chain links TRBV19 to TRBJ1-2, with 7 bases identical to TRBD1. J lost 4 bases, V lost 3 bases, and 2 bases had no gene match. Germline assignment: CDR1 LNHDA and CDR2 SQIVND (reference sequence). The CDR3 contains 13 residues. Written as DNA, the CDR3 is TGTGCCAGTAGTATCCGGGACAGCTATGGCTACACCTTC. As protein: CASSIRDSYGYTF.

This clone was seen a handful of times. The chain carries TRBV5-1 and TRBJ1-6; no firm D call. The V end lost 0 bases, the J end lost 7 bases, and 17 bases lay between the germline ends. Germline CDR1 and CDR2: SGHRS and YFSETQ. The CDR3 consists of 17 residues. For the CDR3, the DNA is TGCGCCAGCAGCTTGGCAGGTTGGCAACCGGGGAATTCACCCCTCCACTTT. As protein: CASSLAGWQPGNSPLHF.

The chain couples TRBV10-3 to TRBJ2-3; TRBD2 is a possible D gene (6 bases). The CDR3 totals 16 residues. Per the germline V gene, CDR1 is ENHRY and CDR2 is SYGVKD. Deletions cut 6 bases from V and 1 base from J, with 17 bases between. The CDR3 loop reads CAISASGTRRTDTQYF. The DNA for the CDR3 is TGTGCCATCAGCGCATCCGGGACTCGACGCACAGATACGCAGTATTTT.

This chain uses TRBV6-2 or TRBV6-3 with TRBJ1-1, with D perhaps TRBD1 (5 bases). The V gene lost 2 bases and the J gene lost 4 bases, with 14 bases spanning the gap. The CDR3 contains 15 residues. The germline gives CDR1 MNHEY, CDR2 SVGEGT. CDR3 DNA sequence: TGTGCCAGCAGTTACATTCTGGGGCTGGGCACTGAAGCTTTCTTT. Its translation: CASSYILGLGTEAFF.

This chain links TRBV4-3 with TRBJ2-6; 7 positions match TRBD1. With 3 bases clipped from V and 1 base from J, the junction kept 0 bases outside the gene matches. From germline, CDR1 is LGHNA and CDR2 YSLEER. The CDR3 runs to 15 residues. CDR3 sequence: CASSQTGSGANVLTF. The DNA of the CDR3 is TGCGCCAGCAGCCAGACAGGGTCTGGGGCCAACGTCCTGACTTTC.

The CDR3 sequence is CASSAPPGSGGYNSYEQYF. The CDR3 bases are TGTGCCAGCAGTGCCCCCCCGGGTAGCGGGGGGTATAACTCCTACGAGCAGTACTTC. The chain recombines TRBV28 with TRBJ2-7; 10 nucleotides match TRBD2. V dropped 5 bases and J dropped 0; count of bases not matched to a gene: 16. The germline gives CDR1 MDHEN, CDR2 SYDVKM. The CDR3 consists of 19 residues.

V gene TRBV19 combines with J gene TRBJ2-7; D unresolved. CDR3 length equals 15 residues. Trimming took off 0 bases at V and 2 bases at J, with 11 bases between the two ends. In germline, CDR1 is LNHDA, CDR2 SQIVND (reference sequence). The CDR3 sequence is CASSIDSPEAYEQYF. The CDR3 DNA follows: TGTGCCAGTAGTATAGATTCTCCCGAGGCCTACGAGCAGTACTTC.

The chain joins TRBV6-5 to TRBJ1-4; the D gene is possibly TRBD1 (5 bases). The germline gives CDR1 MNHEY, CDR2 SVGAGI. The CDR3 has 14 residues. V lost 6 bases and J 7 bases, leaving 15 bases between the germline ends. DNA for the CDR3: TGTGCCAGCAGCGTACCGGGACTTACTGAAAAACTGTTTTTT. This encodes CASSVPGLTEKLFF.

The chain has TRBV5-1 and TRBJ1-4; D remains unclear. V was clipped by 9 bases and J by 6 bases, with 9 bases between them. The CDR3 runs to 11 residues. CDR1 SGHRS and CDR2 YFSETQ come from the germline V gene. CDR3 nucleotides: TGCGCCACCGGGAGGGATGAAAAACTGTTTTTT. Translation gives CATGRDEKLFF.

The CDR3 here is CASSSSVRGEAFF. The DNA for the CDR3 is TGTGCCAGCAGCTCTTCGGTCCGGGGTGAAGCTTTCTTT. The rearrangement uses TRBV7-9 and TRBJ1-1; D is unresolved. With 4 bases removed from V and 7 bases from J, the gap between germline ends came to 13 bases. Germline lookup yields CDR1 SEHNR and CDR2 FQNEAQ (reference sequence). The CDR3 has 13 amino acids.

The rearrangement uses TRBV12-5 and TRBJ2-3; 9 nucleotides align to TRBD2. The germline CDR1 and CDR2 sequences are LGHNT and FRNRAP. V was clipped by 3 bases and J by 1 base; unmatched bases: 2. This CDR3 has 15 residues. The CDR3 here is CASGLGGGGTDTQYF. The CDR3 nucleotides read TGTGCTAGTGGTTTAGGCGGGGGGGGCACAGATACGCAGTATTTT.

The count of this clone is one. In nucleotides, the CDR3 is TGTGCCATAGGGGCCTTAGGGGCCAACGTCCTGACTTTC. Amino acids: CAIGALGANVLTF. The chain uses TRBV10-3 and TRBJ2-6, with D tentatively TRBD1 (5 bases). Trimming cost V 9 bases and J 4 bases, with 10 bases left between them. Germline V CDR1 and CDR2: ENHRY, SYGVKD. This CDR3 contains 13 residues.

This chain links TRBV7-6 with TRBJ2-1; 11 bases fit TRBD2. V shed 5 bases, J shed 7 bases, and the junction held 10 bases outside the gene matches. Germline V gene lookup returns CDR1 SGHVS and CDR2 FNYEAQ. The CDR3 runs to 16 residues. The CDR3 region has the DNA TGTGCCAGCAGCCCTTCTAGCGGGGGGCGTACAAATGAGCAGTTCTTC. This sequence encodes CASSPSSGGRTNEQFF.

The chain links TRBV24-1 to TRBJ1-5; 8 nucleotides agree with TRBD1. The CDR3 is 14 amino acids. After removal of 5 bases from V and 5 bases from J, the junction contained 4 bases not matched to a gene. Per the germline V gene, CDR1 is KGHDR and CDR2 is SFDVKD. The chain's CDR3 is CATSGPGGHQPQHF. The CDR3 nucleotides read TGTGCCACCAGTGGCCCAGGGGGCCATCAGCCCCAGCATTTT.

The rearrangement links TRBV7-6 to TRBJ1-2; the match to TRBD1 covers 7 bases. Germline V gene lookup returns CDR1 SGHVS and CDR2 FNYEAQ. The trim removed 5 bases at V and 2 bases at J, leaving 14 bases unmatched. This CDR3 is 17 amino acids long. The CDR3 reads CASSSRPRQGGNYGYTF. The DNA of the CDR3 is TGTGCCAGCAGCAGCCGGCCGCGACAGGGCGGGAACTATGGCTACACCTTC.

V usage is TRBV4-2 and J usage is TRBJ1-2, with unresolved D. Germline V lookup: CDR1 LGHNA, CDR2 YNFKEQ. The CDR3 loop spans 13 amino acids. The ends were cut back, 0 bases at V and 3 bases at J, with 5 bases in the middle. For the CDR3, the DNA is TGTGCCAGCAGCCAAGACAGTTACTATGGCTACACCTTC. This translates into CASSQDSYYGYTF.

Written as DNA, the CDR3 is TGCGCCAGCAGCCAAGACTGGGAGGGGGACACTGAAGCTTTCTTT. This sequence encodes CASSQDWEGDTEAFF. The chain carries TRBV4-3 and TRBJ1-1; D possibly corresponds to TRBD1 (6 bases). V lost 0 bases and J 3 bases, leaving 11 bases between the germline ends. Germline V gene data show CDR1 as LGHNA and CDR2 as YSLEER. This CDR3 has 15 amino acids.

The CDR3 region has the DNA TGTGCCAGCTCACCTCAGGGTTATAGCAATCAGCCCCAGCATTTT. Amino acid sequence: CASSPQGYSNQPQHF. The rearrangement joins TRBV18 to TRBJ1-5, with D possibly TRBD1 on 5 matching bases. Germline V CDR1 and CDR2: KGHSH, LQKENI. The CDR3 has 15 amino acids. V gave up 3 bases and J gave up 0 bases, with 9 bases separating them.

J is TRBJ2-6 and V is TRBV2; a weak D match, TRBD2 (5 bases). In germline, CDR1 is SNHLY, CDR2 FYNNEI. CDR3 length: 15 amino acids. V was cut by 4 bases and J by 4 bases, with 11 bases left in between. In nucleotides, the CDR3 is TGTGCCAGCAGTGCCCTCCGAGGGGGGGCCAACGTCCTGACTTTC. Its protein is CASSALRGGANVLTF.

This chain uses TRBV7-2 with TRBJ2-5; TRBD2 aligns across 10 bases. The ends lost 9 bases at V and 5 bases at J; junction bases unmatched: 12. The CDR3 has 15 amino acids. From germline, CDR1 is SGHTA and CDR2 FQGNSA. The CDR3 DNA follows: TGTGCCAGTGCGGGGGAGCGGGGGGGCCGTGAGACCCAGTACTTC. This sequence encodes CASAGERGGRETQYF.

The chain recombines TRBV6-1 with TRBJ2-3; D might be TRBD2 (6 bases). Germline V gene lookup returns CDR1 MNHNS and CDR2 SASEGT. This CDR3 region has 15 residues. Trimming took off 2 bases at V and 1 base at J, with 10 bases between the two ends. The CDR3 DNA is TGTGCCAGCAGTGAAAGGGAGGTTCGCACAGATACGCAGTATTTT. It encodes CASSEREVRTDTQYF.

J is TRBJ2-1 and V is TRBV24-1; tentative D call: TRBD1 (6 bases). The V and J ends lost 2 bases and 6 bases respectively, with 10 bases between them. The CDR3 consists of 14 residues. From germline, CDR1 is KGHDR and CDR2 SFDVKD. CDR3 coding DNA: TGTGCCACCAGTGATTCAACAGGGCTCAATGAGCAGTTCTTC. This codes for CATSDSTGLNEQFF.